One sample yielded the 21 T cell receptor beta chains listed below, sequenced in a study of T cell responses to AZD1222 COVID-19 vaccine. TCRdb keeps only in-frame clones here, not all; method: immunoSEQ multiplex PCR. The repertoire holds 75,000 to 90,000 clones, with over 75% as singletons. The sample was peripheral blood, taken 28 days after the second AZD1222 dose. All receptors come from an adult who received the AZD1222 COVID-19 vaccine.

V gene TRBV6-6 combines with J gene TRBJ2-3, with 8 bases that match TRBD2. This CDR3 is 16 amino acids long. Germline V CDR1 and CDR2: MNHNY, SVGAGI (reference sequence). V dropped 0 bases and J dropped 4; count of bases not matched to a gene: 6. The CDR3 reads CASSYSGSGSSDTQYF. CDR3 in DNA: TGTGCCAGCAGTTACTCGGGGAGCGGGAGTTCAGATACGCAGTATTTT.

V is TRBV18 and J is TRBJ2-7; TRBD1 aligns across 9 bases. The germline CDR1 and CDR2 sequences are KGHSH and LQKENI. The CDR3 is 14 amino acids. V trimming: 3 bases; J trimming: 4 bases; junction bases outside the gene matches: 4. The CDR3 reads CASSPTGQGYEQYV. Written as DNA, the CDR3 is TGTGCCAGCTCACCGACGGGACAGGGATACGAGCAGTACGTC.

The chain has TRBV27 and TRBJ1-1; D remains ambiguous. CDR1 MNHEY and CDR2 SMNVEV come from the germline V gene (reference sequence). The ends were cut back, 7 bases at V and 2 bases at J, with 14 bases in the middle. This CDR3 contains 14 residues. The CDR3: CASTSSTKNTEAFF. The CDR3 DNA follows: TGTGCCAGCACTAGCAGCACCAAAAACACTGAAGCTTTCTTT.

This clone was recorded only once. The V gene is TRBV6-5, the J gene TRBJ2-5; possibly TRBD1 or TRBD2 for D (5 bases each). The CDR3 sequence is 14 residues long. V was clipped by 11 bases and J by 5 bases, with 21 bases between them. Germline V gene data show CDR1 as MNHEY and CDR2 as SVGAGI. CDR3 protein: CASQLHWWGETQYF. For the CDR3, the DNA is TGTGCCTCCCAGTTACATTGGTGGGGGGAGACCCAGTACTTC.

The CDR3: CASSFSGSPNEQFF. CDR3 DNA: TGTGCCAGCAGCTTTAGCGGGAGTCCCAATGAGCAGTTCTTC. The gene calls are TRBV7-9 and TRBJ2-1; 9 nucleotides align to TRBD2. V lost 3 bases, J lost 6 bases, and 3 bases stayed unmatched. Germline CDR1 SEHNR, CDR2 FQNEAQ (reference sequence). The CDR3 is 14 residues long.

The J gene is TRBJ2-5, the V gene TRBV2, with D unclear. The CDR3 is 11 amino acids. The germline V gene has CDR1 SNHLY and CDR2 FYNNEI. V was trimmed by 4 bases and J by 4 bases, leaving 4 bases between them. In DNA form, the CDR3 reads TGTGCCAGCAGTGCCGGAGAGACCCAGTACTTC. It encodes CASSAGETQYF.

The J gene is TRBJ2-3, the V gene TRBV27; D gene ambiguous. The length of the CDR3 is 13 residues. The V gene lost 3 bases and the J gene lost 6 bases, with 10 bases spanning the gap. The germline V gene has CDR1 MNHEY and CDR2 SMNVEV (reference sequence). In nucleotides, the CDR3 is TGTGCCAGCAGTTTCCGACTTTTGGATACGCAGTATTTT. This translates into CASSFRLLDTQYF.

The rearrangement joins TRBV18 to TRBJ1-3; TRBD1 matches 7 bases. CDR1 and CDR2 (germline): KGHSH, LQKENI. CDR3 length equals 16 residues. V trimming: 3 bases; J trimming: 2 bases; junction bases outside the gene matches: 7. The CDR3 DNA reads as TGTGCCAGCTCACCGAAGACAGGGTCTGCTGGAAACACCATATATTTT. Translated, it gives CASSPKTGSAGNTIYF.

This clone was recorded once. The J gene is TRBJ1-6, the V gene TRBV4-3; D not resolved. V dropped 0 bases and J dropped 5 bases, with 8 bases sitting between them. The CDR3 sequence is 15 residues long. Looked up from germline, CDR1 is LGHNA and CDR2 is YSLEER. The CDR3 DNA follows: TGCGCCAGCAGCCAAGATGGACGAAATAATTCACCCCTCCACTTT. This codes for CASSQDGRNNSPLHF.

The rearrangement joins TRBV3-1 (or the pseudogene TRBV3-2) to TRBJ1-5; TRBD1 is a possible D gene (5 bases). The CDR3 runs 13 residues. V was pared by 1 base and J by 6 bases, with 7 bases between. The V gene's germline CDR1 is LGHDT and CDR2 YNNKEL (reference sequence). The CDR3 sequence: CASSQGRVQPQHF. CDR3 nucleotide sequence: TGTGCCAGCAGCCAAGGCAGGGTTCAGCCCCAGCATTTT.

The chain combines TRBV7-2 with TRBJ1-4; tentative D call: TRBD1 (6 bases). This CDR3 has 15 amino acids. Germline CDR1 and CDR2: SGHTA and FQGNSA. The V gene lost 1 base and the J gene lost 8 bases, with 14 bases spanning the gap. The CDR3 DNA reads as TGTGCCAGCAGCTTAGTACAGGGCATACGGGAAAAACTGTTTTTT. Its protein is CASSLVQGIREKLFF.

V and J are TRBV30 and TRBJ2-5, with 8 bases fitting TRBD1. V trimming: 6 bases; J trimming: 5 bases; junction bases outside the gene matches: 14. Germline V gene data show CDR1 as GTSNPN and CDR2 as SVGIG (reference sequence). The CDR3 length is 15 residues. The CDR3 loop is CACTRTGTPVETQYF. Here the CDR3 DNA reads TGTGCCTGCACCCGGACAGGGACCCCGGTCGAGACCCAGTACTTC.

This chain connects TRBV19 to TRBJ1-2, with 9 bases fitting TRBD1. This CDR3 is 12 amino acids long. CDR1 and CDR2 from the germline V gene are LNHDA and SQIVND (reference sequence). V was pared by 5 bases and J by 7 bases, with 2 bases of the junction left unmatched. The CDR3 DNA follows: TGTGCCAGTAGTTGGACAGGGGTTGGCTACACCTTC. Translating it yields CASSWTGVGYTF.

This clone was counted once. DNA of the CDR3: TGTGCCAGCTATAGCCATTCTGGCCACGCTAAAGAGACCCAGTACTTC. Its translation: CASYSHSGHAKETQYF. This chain connects TRBV3-1 (or the pseudogene TRBV3-2) to TRBJ2-5; no firm D call. The CDR3 sequence is 16 residues long. Germline values: CDR1 LGHDT, CDR2 YNNKEL (reference sequence). Trimming stripped 8 bases from V and 3 bases from J, with 22 bases between.

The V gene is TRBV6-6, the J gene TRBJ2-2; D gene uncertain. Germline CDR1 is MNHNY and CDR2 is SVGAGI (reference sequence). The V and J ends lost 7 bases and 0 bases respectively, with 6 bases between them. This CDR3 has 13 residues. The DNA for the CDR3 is TGTGCCAGCAAGGATACGAACACCGGGGAGCTGTTTTTT. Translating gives CASKDTNTGELFF.

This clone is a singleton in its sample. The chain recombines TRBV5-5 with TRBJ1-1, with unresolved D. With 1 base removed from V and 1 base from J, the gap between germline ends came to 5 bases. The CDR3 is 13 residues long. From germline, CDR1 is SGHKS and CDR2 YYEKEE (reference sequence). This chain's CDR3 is CASSLFPNTEAFF. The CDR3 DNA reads TGTGCCAGCAGCTTGTTCCCGAACACTGAAGCTTTCTTT.

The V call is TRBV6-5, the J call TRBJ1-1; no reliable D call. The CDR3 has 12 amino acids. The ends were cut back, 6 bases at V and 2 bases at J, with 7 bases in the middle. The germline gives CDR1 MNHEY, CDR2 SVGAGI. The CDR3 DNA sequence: TGTGCCAGCAGCCTCCCCAACACTGAAGCTTTCTTT. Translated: CASSLPNTEAFF.

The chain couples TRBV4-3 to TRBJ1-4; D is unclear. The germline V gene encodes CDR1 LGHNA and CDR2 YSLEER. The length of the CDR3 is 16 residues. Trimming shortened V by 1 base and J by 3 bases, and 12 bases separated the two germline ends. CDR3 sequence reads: CASSQAPIGANEKLFF. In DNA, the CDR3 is TGCGCCAGCAGCCAAGCCCCCATTGGAGCTAATGAAAAACTGTTTTTT.

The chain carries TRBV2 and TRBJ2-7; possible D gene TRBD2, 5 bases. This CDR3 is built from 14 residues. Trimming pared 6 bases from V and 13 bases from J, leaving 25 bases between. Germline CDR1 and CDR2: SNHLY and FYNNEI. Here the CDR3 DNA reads TGTGCCAGCAGACGTGGAGGTTCGGGTCCACCCCAATACTTC. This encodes CASRRGGSGPPQYF.

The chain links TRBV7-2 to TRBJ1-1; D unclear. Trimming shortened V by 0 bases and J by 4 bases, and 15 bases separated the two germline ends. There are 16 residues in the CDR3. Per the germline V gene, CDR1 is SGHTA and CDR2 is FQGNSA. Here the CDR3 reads CASSLAVSRLGTEAFF. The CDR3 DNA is TGTGCCAGCAGCTTAGCGGTTTCTCGGCTTGGCACTGAAGCTTTCTTT.

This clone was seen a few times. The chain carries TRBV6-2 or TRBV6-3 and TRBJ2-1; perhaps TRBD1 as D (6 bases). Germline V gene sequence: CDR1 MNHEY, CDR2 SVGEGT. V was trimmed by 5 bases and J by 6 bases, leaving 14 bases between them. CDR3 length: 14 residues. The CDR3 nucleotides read TGTGCCAGCAGTGACCGTGCAGGGGTCAATGAGCAGTTCTTC. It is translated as CASSDRAGVNEQFF.